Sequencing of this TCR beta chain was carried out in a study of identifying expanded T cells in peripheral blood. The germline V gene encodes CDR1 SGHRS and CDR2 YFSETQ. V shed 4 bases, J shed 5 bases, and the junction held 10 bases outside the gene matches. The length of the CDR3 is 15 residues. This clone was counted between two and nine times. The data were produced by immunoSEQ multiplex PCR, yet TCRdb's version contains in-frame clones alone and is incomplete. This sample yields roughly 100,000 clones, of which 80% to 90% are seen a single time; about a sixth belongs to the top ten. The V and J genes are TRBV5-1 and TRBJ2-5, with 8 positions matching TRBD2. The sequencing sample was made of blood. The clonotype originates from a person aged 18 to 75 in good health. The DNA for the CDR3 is TGCGCCAGCAGCCGGGGACTAGGAGAGTTCGAGACCCAGTACTTC. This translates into CASSRGLGEFETQYF. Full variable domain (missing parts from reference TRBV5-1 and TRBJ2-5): KAGVTQTPRYLIKTRGQQVTLSCSPISGHRSVSWYQQTPGQGLQFLFEYFSETQRNKGNFPGRFSGRQFSNSRSEMNVSTLELGDSALYLCASSRGLGEFETQYFGPGTRLLVL.